This T cell receptor beta chain was found in a study of CD8 T cells in Susac syndrome. Of note for this clonotype: The antigen is undetermined.

The CDR3 is made up of 14 amino acids. CDR1 and CDR2 from the germline V gene are SGHVS and FQNEAQ. Trimming took 6 bases from V and 5 from J; bases not matched to a gene: 5. Reverse transcription of roughly 0.45 to 1 ug RNA was performed with random hexamers. Amplification of TCR beta CDR3 used immunoSEQ multiplex PCR across 54 Vbeta and 13 Jbeta. In TCRdb, the immunoSEQ multiplex PCR reads were re-called with MiXCR into one record per CDR3 protein. The data contain some 250,000 distinct CDR3 sequences, 96% of them singletons. Purification of the CD8+ and CD4+ T cells relied on negative isolation, and TEMRA cells underwent FACS enrichment. The study, taken as a whole, reports: Within Susac syndrome CD4+ T cell repertoires, clonal expansion was not evident.

J is TRBJ2-1 and V is TRBV7-8; TRBD1 matches 9 bases. Sample: CD4+ T cells from PBMCs. The clonotype was recovered from a human donor with Susac syndrome. In DNA, the CDR3 is TGTGCCAGCAGGCGGCGGACAGGGGACAATGAGCAGTTCTTC. It yields the protein CASRRRTGDNEQFF. The entire variable domain, with the rest obtained from reference TRBV7-8 and TRBJ2-1, is as follows: GAGVSQSPRYKVAKRGQDVALRCDPISGHVSLFWYQQALGQGPEFLTYFQNEAQLDKSGLPSDRFFAERPEGSVSTLKIQRTQQEDSAVYLCASRRRTGDNEQFFGPGTRLTVL.